This note documents a single T cell receptor (beta chain) sequence. V lost 2 bases and J 3 bases, leaving 9 bases between the germline ends. Germline CDR1 is SGHRS and CDR2 is YFSETQ. CDR3 length equals 14 residues. This entry belongs to a study of shared clonotypes between healthy human individuals. Researchers divided each subset's genomic DNA evenly across several immunoSEQ plates. Libraries were prepared by immunoSEQ multiplex PCR; TCRdb keeps only in-frame clonotypes and omits some of them. The sample comprises 2 million to 2.5 million clones, more than 90% of which are singletons, and roughly 0.13% rests with the top ten.

The chain carries TRBV5-1 and TRBJ2-1, with no clear D. Sequencing was carried out using naive CD4+ T cells sorted from blood. Subset: CD45RA+ positively selected. This sequence originates from a man aged 18 to 30 in good health. CDR3 DNA sequence: TGCGCCAGCAGCTTTAATCCAGGCTACAATGAGCAGTTCTTC. It codes for CASSFNPGYNEQFF.